The clone carrying this T cell receptor (beta chain) was counted only a few times. Its antigen remains unknown. TCRdb processed the 5' RACE reads anew with MiXCR; each CDR3 protein has one entry. The table records roughly 1.6 million distinct CDR3 sequences, roughly a third of them present only once. This sample stems from a study of identical twins. Whole-study results and caveats: Zero-insertion analyses were open to partial confounding by invariant MAIT and iNKT cells.

Germline values: CDR1 MDHEN, CDR2 SYDVKM. There are 14 residues in the CDR3. The V gene lost 6 bases and the J gene lost 4 bases, with 16 bases spanning the gap. The receptor was derived from a newborn girl in good health. The material sequenced was cord blood. The rearrangement uses TRBV28 and TRBJ2-7; D is possibly TRBD2 (5 bases). CDR3 in DNA: TGTGCCAGCAGCCCCGGGATCGAGAGGTACGAGCAGTACTTC. The encoded protein is CASSPGIERYEQYF.